The clone carrying this T cell receptor (beta chain) was seen at least ten times. The data derive from a study of early T cells in non-severe SARS-CoV-2 infection. Study in general: The sequenced material was bulk RNA from unsorted whole blood, and its chains were unpaired.

From the 5' RACE reads, TCRdb called clonotypes with MiXCR, one entry per CDR3 protein. The data contain over 20,000 distinct CDR3 sequences, more than 4.5% of them singletons. Germline values: CDR1 SNHLY, CDR2 FYNNEI. Unmatched junction bases numbered 4, after V lost 3 bases and J lost 6 bases. This CDR3 has 14 residues. This clonotype originated in an adult who was a healthcare worker with PCR-confirmed SARS-CoV-2 infection or an uninfected control (not recorded which). This sequence joins TRBV2 and TRBJ2-7; TRBD1 matches 11 bases. The sample comprised whole blood. DNA of the CDR3: TGTGCCAGCAGTGATAGGACAGGGGGCTTCGAGCAGTACTTC. Translating gives CASSDRTGGFEQYF.